The clone carrying this T cell receptor (beta chain) has a count of ten or more. Its specificity is unknown. TCRdb called the 5' RACE reads again in MiXCR, with one record for every CDR3 protein. This table has about 150,000 distinct CDR3 sequences, 25% to 40% appearing once. The entry originates in a study of T-cell memory formation after mild COVID-19. General study points: Later expanders leaned toward CD4+, whereas clones contracting from day 15 to 85 were balanced CD4/CD8.

The CDR3 is made up of 11 amino acids. Germline V gives CDR1 SGHKS, CDR2 YYEKEE (reference sequence). V lost 2 bases and J lost 8, with 4 bases in between. The receptor was derived from an adult woman who had mild COVID-19 (a few samples of this study predate the infection). Cell type and time point are not known. The chain employs TRBV5-5 and TRBJ1-4, with no clear D. Sequenced sample: PBMCs or a T cell subset sorted from them (not recorded which). Here the CDR3 DNA reads TGTGCCAGCAGCTTTGGGGAAAAACTGTTTTTT. Its translation: CASSFGEKLFF.